The clone carrying this T cell receptor beta chain was seen a few times. Its antigen is currently unknown. The source of the sample is a study of neoadjuvant anti-PD-1 for oral cavity cancer. Turning to the study itself: Nivolumab at 3 mg/kg was mostly given biweekly, three to four doses, pre-surgery. Around day 43, patients without progression received a fourth nivolumab dose before surgery.

Sequenced by immunoSEQ multiplex PCR; TCRdb stores in-frame clones only, minus some. This table has 13,000 to 15,000 clones, about two thirds appearing once. Stage II-IVA oral cavity squamous cell carcinoma was new and untreated by systemic or radiation therapy. The V and J ends lost 5 bases and 4 bases respectively, with 9 bases between them. Germline V gene sequence: CDR1 SEHNR, CDR2 FQNEAQ (reference sequence). This CDR3 is 13 amino acids long. Study-level points and caveats: Only three patients per response group were TCR-analyzed; validation needed.

This receptor was identified in a person between 40 and 80 years old with oral cavity squamous cell carcinoma. This chain links TRBV7-9 with TRBJ1-5; D gene ambiguous. Sequencing used PBMCs, obtained before nivolumab (anti-PD-1) treatment. CDR3 coding DNA: TGTGCCAGCAGCAAGCAGGAGAATCAGCCCCAGCATTTT. Translating gives CASSKQENQPQHF.